In its sample, the clone carrying this T cell receptor (beta chain) is medium-sized. The antigen is unknown. These data originate in a study of HIV-infected patients and healthy controls. Points from the study as a whole: CMV-associated CDR3s mostly grew nonsignificantly during therapy, while HIV-associated CDR3s declined significantly.

The ends were cut back, 4 bases at V and 5 bases at J, with 12 bases in the middle. CDR3 length: 13 amino acids. Looked up from germline, CDR1 is KGHSH and CDR2 is LQKENI. The repertoire came from unfractionated whole blood and reflected all unsorted peripheral T cells. Approximately 500 ng RNA was reverse transcribed with alpha and beta constant-region primers. Each of the alpha and beta chains got its own library through chain-specific third strand synthesis with indices. TCRdb analysed the 5' RACE reads with MiXCR anew, one entry per CDR3 protein. Counted here are some 9,900 distinct CDR3 sequences, about 5% occurring once; the ten biggest clones make up just over 14%.

The chain combines TRBV18 with TRBJ2-7, with D maybe TRBD1 (6 bases). This TCR came from an adult with HIV infection. Material: blood, obtained before antiretroviral therapy. CDR3 amino acids: CASSHPDSHEQYF. The CDR3 DNA follows: TGTGCCAGCTCACACCCGGACAGTCACGAGCAGTACTTC.